The sequence of this T cell receptor beta chain was determined in a study of beta chain features in type 1 diabetes. Study results and caveats: Moderate yet significant TCRB CDR3 shortening was seen in Type 1 diabetes patients in all four CD4+ subsets. In type 1 diabetes patients, VDJ junctions had fewer insertions; deletions at these junctions were more frequent. Sampled from patients, naive, central memory and Treg TCRB repertoires appeared more similar than those sampled from healthy donors.

The CDR3 runs 15 residues. The V end was cut by 3 bases, the J end by 7 bases, with 16 bases between. CDR1 and CDR2 (germline): GTSNPN, SVGIG (reference sequence). Comments on this clone: Its matching antigen is unknown.

Investigators reverse transcribed all isolated RNA, so they sequenced expressed TCRB transcripts. The data were produced by immunoSEQ multiplex PCR, yet TCRdb's version contains in-frame clones alone and is incomplete. The sample gives 600,000 to 700,000 clones, roughly an eighth of which show up once; around 0.022% is in the top ten. Sorting of CD4+ naive, central memory, regulatory and stem cell-like memory cells was performed via CD45RO/CCR7/CD25/CD127/CD95/CD27. This rearrangement joins TRBV30 to TRBJ1-6; the D gene is possibly TRBD1 (6 bases). Sequences were obtained from naive CD4+ T cells from blood. This clonotype was sampled from a man younger than 35 with type 1 diabetes. The CDR3 here is CAWSEQGRGNSPLHF. The CDR3 DNA follows: TGTGCCTGGAGCGAACAGGGCCGCGGGAATTCACCCCTCCACTTT.